This TCR beta chain emerged from a study of OX40 agonist ivuxolimab in advanced cancers. Study background: Ivuxolimab, an agonistic anti-OX40 (CD134) antibody, was given to patients. The dose-escalation cohort was over 65% male, with a mean age of 60 years, ranging roughly 23 to 85.

Germline V gives CDR1 SGHAT, CDR2 FQNNGV. The CDR3 contains 11 residues. The V gene lost 1 base and the J gene lost 6 bases, with 3 bases spanning the gap. Profiling relied on immunoSEQ multiplex PCR, and the TCRdb table lists in-frame clones only, not all of them. The sample has more than 70,000 clones, about 84% seen once. Points on this clone: Antigen specificity is unknown.

Broader study findings: Clonal expansion from baseline to week 6 occurred in both CD4+ and CD8+ T cells. CD8+ T cells showed, on average, more clonal expansion than CD4+ cells.

The receptor comes from an adult with an advanced solid tumor such as melanoma, head and neck, liver or kidney cancer. Here the sequenced sample was CD4+ or CD8+ T cells sorted from blood, taken in a trial of the OX40 agonist ivuxolimab. V and J are TRBV11-2 and TRBJ1-1; D gene ambiguous. The CDR3 sequence is CASSLGPEAFF. Written as DNA, the CDR3 is TGTGCCAGCAGCTTAGGTCCTGAAGCTTTCTTT.